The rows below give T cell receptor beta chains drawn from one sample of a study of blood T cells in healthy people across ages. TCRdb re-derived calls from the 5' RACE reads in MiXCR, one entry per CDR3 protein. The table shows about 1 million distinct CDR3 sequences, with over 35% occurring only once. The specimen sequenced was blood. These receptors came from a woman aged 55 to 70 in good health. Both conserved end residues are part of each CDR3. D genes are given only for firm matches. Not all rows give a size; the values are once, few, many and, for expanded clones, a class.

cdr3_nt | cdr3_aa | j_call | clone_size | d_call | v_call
TGCAGCGGCCTAGCGGGCCGAAACAATGAGCAGTTCTTC | CSGLAGRNNEQFF | TRBJ2-1 | - | TRBD2 | TRBV29-1
TGTGCCAGCAGCCTTAGGGGGTACACCTATGGCTACACCTTC | CASSLRGYTYGYTF | TRBJ1-2 | - | - | TRBV12-3/TRBV12-4
TGTGCCACCTCGATAGCGGGAGGGCCTGGGGAGACCCAGTACTTC | CATSIAGGPGETQYF | TRBJ2-5 | - | TRBD2 | TRBV6-1
TGTGCCAGCAGCAAAGGAATCCGGGACAAGCAGTTTAGCACAGATACGCAGTATTTT | CASSKGIRDKQFSTDTQYF | TRBJ2-3 | - | - | TRBV21-1
TGTGCCAGCAGTTTAGGTCTTGCAGAAGTCCATGAGCAGTTCTTC | CASSLGLAEVHEQFF | TRBJ2-1 | - | - | TRBV12-3/TRBV12-4
TGTGCCAGCAGTCCTCCTGGACTAGCGGCCTCCTACGAGCAGTACTTC | CASSPPGLAASYEQYF | TRBJ2-7 | few | TRBD2 | TRBV12-3/TRBV12-4
TGTGCCACCAGGGGGCGGTTTGAGCAGTTCTTC | CATRGRFEQFF | TRBJ2-1 | - | - | TRBV24-1
TGTGCCAGCAGTACGCCCCTAGCGGGAGTAAGGTACGAGCAGTACTTC | CASSTPLAGVRYEQYF | TRBJ2-7 | few | TRBD2 | TRBV6-2/TRBV6-3
TGTGCCAGCAGCGTAGACCAGGGAGCTGACAATGAGCAGTTCTTC | CASSVDQGADNEQFF | TRBJ2-1 | few | - | TRBV7-9
TGTGCCAGCAGCTTAGAGCTAGCGGGCACAGATACGCAGTATTTT | CASSLELAGTDTQYF | TRBJ2-3 | many | TRBD2 | TRBV5-1
TGCAGTGCTAGATCGACTCAGGGTAAAACCTACAATGAGCAGTTCTTC | CSARSTQGKTYNEQFF | TRBJ2-1 | few | - | TRBV20-1
TGCGCCAGCAGCCAAGATTTAGAGGGGAATCTGTTCTTC | CASSQDLEGNLFF | TRBJ2-1 | few | - | TRBV4-1
TGTGCCAGCAGCAAAGGGGCAGGGGGGAATCAGAGAGAGACCCAGTACTTC | CASSKGAGGNQRETQYF | TRBJ2-5 | - | - | TRBV21-1
TGTGCCAGCAGTGACGGTTGGGGGGGAACAGGGGCGAGCAATCAGCCCCAGCATTTT | CASSDGWGGTGASNQPQHF | TRBJ1-5 | - | TRBD1 | TRBV6-1
TGTGCCAGCAGTTACATACGGGGGGCCGATGAGCAGTACTTC | CASSYIRGADEQYF | TRBJ2-7 | - | - | TRBV6-6
TGTGCCAGCAGCGCGACAGGACGGCCCCTACTGGGTGAGCAGTACTTC | CASSATGRPLLGEQYF | TRBJ2-7 | few | - | TRBV9
TGTGCCAGCAGCCAAGACCCCCCCACAGGGAGCCTATTCCACGAGCAGTACTTC | CASSQDPPTGSLFHEQYF | TRBJ2-7 | - | - | TRBV3-1
TGTGCCAGCAGCAAAGCTAGCGGGTGGGGCCAAGAGACCCAGTACTTC | CASSKASGWGQETQYF | TRBJ2-5 | - | - | TRBV21-1
TGCAGTGCTAGAGATATCGGGGGCAGCTATGGCTACACCTTC | CSARDIGGSYGYTF | TRBJ1-2 | - | - | TRBV20-1
TGTACCACCAGTGGTGAGGGACAGGGATCCTACAATGAGCAGTTCTTC | CTTSGEGQGSYNEQFF | TRBJ2-1 | - | TRBD1 | TRBV24-1
TGTGCCAGCAGCCCCCGGGTCCTCCTTAATCAGCCCCAGCATTTT | CASSPRVLLNQPQHF | TRBJ1-5 | - | - | TRBV7-2
TGTGCCAGCAGCGAAGACAGGAACACAGATACGCAGTATTTT | CASSEDRNTDTQYF | TRBJ2-3 | - | - | TRBV9
TGTGCCAGCACCAAACTAGCGGGAGGGGACAATGAGCAGTTCTTC | CASTKLAGGDNEQFF | TRBJ2-1 | - | TRBD2 | TRBV27
TGTGCCAGCAGTTTCGTAGGAGCAGGGTCTAACTATGGCTACACCTTC | CASSFVGAGSNYGYTF | TRBJ1-2 | - | - | TRBV27
TGCGCCAGCAGCCCTAAGCAGGGACAGGTGGACGAGCAGTACTTC | CASSPKQGQVDEQYF | TRBJ2-7 | few | TRBD1 | TRBV5-1
TGCGCCAGCAGCCAAGAACCGGGTGGGGGTCAGCCCCAGCATTTT | CASSQEPGGGQPQHF | TRBJ1-5 | few | - | TRBV4-1
TGTGCCAGCAGCGGAAATAGCGGGAGGTCCACCGGGGAGCTGTTTTTT | CASSGNSGRSTGELFF | TRBJ2-2 | - | TRBD2 | TRBV13
TGTGCCAGCAGCCAAGACCACGATATCGAGCAGTACTTC | CASSQDHDIEQYF | TRBJ2-7 | - | - | TRBV3-1
TGCAGCGTCACCGATTTCACGGGCTCAGGTGGTGTCCCTGGGGCCAACGTCCTGACTTTC | CSVTDFTGSGGVPGANVLTF | TRBJ2-6 | few | - | TRBV29-1
TGTGCCAGCAGTGAAAGGGCGTCCGACTATGGCTACACCTTC | CASSERASDYGYTF | TRBJ1-2 | many | - | TRBV2
TGTGCCTGTACTGGCGGTGCTGAGCAGTACTTC | CACTGGAEQYF | TRBJ2-7 | - | - | TRBV10-3
TGTGCCAGCAGCCCGGGACCGTACAATCAGCCCCAGCATTTT | CASSPGPYNQPQHF | TRBJ1-5 | - | - | TRBV4-2
TGTGCCAGCAGTTCGCTAGCGGGAGATATTGCTGAGACCCAGTACTTC | CASSSLAGDIAETQYF | TRBJ2-5 | - | TRBD2 | TRBV27
TGTGCCAGCAGCTACCAATCTAGCGGAATCTCCTACGAGCAGTACTTC | CASSYQSSGISYEQYF | TRBJ2-7 | - | TRBD2 | TRBV7-6
TGTGCCATCAGCACGCGGCAGGAGCAGTTCTTC | CAISTRQEQFF | TRBJ2-1 | few | - | TRBV10-3
TGTGCCAGCAGTGGGTCGGGACTAGCGGACACAGATACGCAGTATTTT | CASSGSGLADTDTQYF | TRBJ2-3 | few | TRBD2 | TRBV27
TGCAGCGCCGTTGGGCGGGAGGGCTCAGATACGCAGTATTTT | CSAVGREGSDTQYF | TRBJ2-3 | - | TRBD2 | TRBV29-1
TGCGCCAGCAGCTTGGCAGGGCAGGCCTCGAACACTGAAGCTTTCTTT | CASSLAGQASNTEAFF | TRBJ1-1 | few | - | TRBV5-1
TGTGCCACCAGTGATCCTGGGACTAGCGGGAGGACAAAAGAGACCCAGTACTTC | CATSDPGTSGRTKETQYF | TRBJ2-5 | - | TRBD2 | TRBV24-1
TGCAGTGCTAGTAGGACTAGCGGAACCTACGAGCAGTACTTC | CSASRTSGTYEQYF | TRBJ2-7 | many | TRBD2 | TRBV20-1
TGTGCCAGCACCGCCAGGGGAAGGGACAATGAGCAGTTCTTC | CASTARGRDNEQFF | TRBJ2-1 | - | - | TRBV27
TGTGCCAGCAGCCAAGACGGGGTTTTCTATGGCTACACCTTC | CASSQDGVFYGYTF | TRBJ1-2 | once | - | TRBV4-2
TGTGCCAGCAGTGAAGCGGAGGGCTACCCTAACTATGGCTACACCTTC | CASSEAEGYPNYGYTF | TRBJ1-2 | - | - | TRBV6-1